The TCR beta chain under discussion was sequenced for a study of T cell repertoires in cytomegalovirus infection. The wider study: Indications of both CMV infection and matching HLA type were provided by public TCR beta signatures.

Regarding the study as a whole: Pooled public TCR beta family frequency picked out CMV carriers with the relevant HLA. Clonotype analysis showed dominance of the ex vivo response by HLA-C-restricted CMV-specific TCR beta clonotypes.

About this clonotype itself: Its antigen is not identified.

TCRdb used MiXCR to reprocess the reads, holding one entry per CDR3 protein. The table records some 240,000 distinct CDR3 sequences, about 18% of them present only once. CDR1 and CDR2 from the germline V gene are LGHNA and YNFKEQ. The length of the CDR3 is 13 residues. V lost 0 bases and J lost 7, with 7 bases in between. The TCR originated in a human donor in good health (CMV status not recorded). Some clones in this sample may be carry-over from other donors' samples. What was sequenced was CD8+ T cells from PBMCs. The chain links TRBV4-2 to TRBJ1-5; D is unresolved. The CDR3 DNA reads as TGTGCCAGCAGCCAAGAGCAGCGGCAGCCCCAGCATTTT. Translating gives CASSQEQRQPQHF.